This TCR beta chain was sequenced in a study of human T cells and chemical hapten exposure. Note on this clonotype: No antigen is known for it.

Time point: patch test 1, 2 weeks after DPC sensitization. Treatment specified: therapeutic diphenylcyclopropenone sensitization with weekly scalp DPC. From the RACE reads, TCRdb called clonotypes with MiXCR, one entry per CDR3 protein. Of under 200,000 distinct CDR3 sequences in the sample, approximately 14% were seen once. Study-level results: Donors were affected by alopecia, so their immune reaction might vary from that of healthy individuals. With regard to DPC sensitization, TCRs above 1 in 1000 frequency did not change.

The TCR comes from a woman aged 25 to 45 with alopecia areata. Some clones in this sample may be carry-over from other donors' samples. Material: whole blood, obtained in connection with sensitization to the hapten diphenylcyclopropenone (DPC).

CDR3 protein: CASSLPSGGTDTQYF. DNA of the CDR3: TGTGCCAGCAGCTTACCTAGCGGGGGGACAGATACGCAGTATTTT. The chain carries TRBV7-8 and TRBJ2-3; 11 nucleotides agree with TRBD2. CDR1 is SGHVS and CDR2 is FQNEAQ in the germline V gene. V dropped 2 bases and J dropped 3; count of bases not matched to a gene: 1. CDR3 size: 15 residues. Complete variable domain (other parts from reference TRBV7-8 and TRBJ2-3): GAGVSQSPRYKVAKRGQDVALRCDPISGHVSLFWYQQALGQGPEFLTYFQNEAQLDKSGLPSDRFFAERPEGSVSTLKIQRTQQEDSAVYLCASSLPSGGTDTQYFGPGTRLTVL.